Described below is a single T cell receptor (beta chain) sequence and its context. The sample originates from a study of blood T cell repertoires in COVID-19. Study-wide context: Collection of acute and convalescent COVID-19 samples took place in the United States, Italy and Spain. PBMCs, B-cell-depleted T cells, or T cells provided the cDNA or gDNA that made up the material.

V was trimmed by 11 bases and J by 1 base, leaving 15 bases between them. This CDR3 is 13 amino acids long. CDR1 MNHEY and CDR2 SMNVEV come from the germline V gene (reference sequence). This table comes from immunoSEQ multiplex PCR, and its TCRdb copy is limited to in-frame clones, with some not included. The table has more than 50,000 clones, roughly 80% seen once. Sequenced: peripheral blood. The genes are TRBV27 and TRBJ2-7, with TRBD1 as a possible D gene (5 bases). The receptor's source is a woman aged 65 to 85 with acute or convalescent COVID-19. The CDR3 DNA reads as TGTGCCTCCTTAGGAAGGGGTTCCTACGAGCAGTACTTC. This encodes CASLGRGSYEQYF.